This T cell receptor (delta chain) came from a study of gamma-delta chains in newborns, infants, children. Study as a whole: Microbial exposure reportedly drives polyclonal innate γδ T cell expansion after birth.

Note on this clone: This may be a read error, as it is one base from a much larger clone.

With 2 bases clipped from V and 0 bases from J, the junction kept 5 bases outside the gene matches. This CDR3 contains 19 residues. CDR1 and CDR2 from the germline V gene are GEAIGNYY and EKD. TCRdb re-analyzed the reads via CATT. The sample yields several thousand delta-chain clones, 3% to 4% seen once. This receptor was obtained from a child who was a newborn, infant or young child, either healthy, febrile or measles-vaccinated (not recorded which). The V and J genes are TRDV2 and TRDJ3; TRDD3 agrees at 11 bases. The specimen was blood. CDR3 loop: CACDKVLGDNSWDTRQMFF. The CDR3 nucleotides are TGTGCCTGTGACAAAGTACTGGGGGATAACTCCTGGGACACCCGACAGATGTTTTTC.